This T cell receptor beta chain appears in the sequencing data of a study of cytomegalovirus exposure and HLA in healthy donors. Study-wide results and caveats: Later genetic work tied a missense DCLRE1C variant to beta-chain V and J trimming.

For this clone: Its antigen is not identified.

Primers for the PCR totalled 60 Vbeta and 13 Jbeta. Assay used: immunoSEQ multiplex PCR; TCRdb lists only in-frame clones, some missing. Of roughly 120,000 clones listed, around 80% are singletons. There are 14 residues in the CDR3. Trimming left V 5 bases short and J 2 bases short, with 12 bases between. The V gene's germline CDR1 is SGHRS and CDR2 YFSETQ. The chain couples TRBV5-1 to TRBJ2-3, with D tentatively TRBD1 (5 bases). The sequence derives from a man younger than 35 in good health and CMV-seronegative. The material sequenced was PBMCs. The chain's CDR3 is CASRTDTTTDTQYF. CDR3 coding DNA: TGCGCCAGCAGAACGGACACCACCACAGATACGCAGTATTTT.